Below, 31 T cell receptor beta chains from the same sample are listed, as sequenced in a study of cytomegalovirus exposure and HLA in healthy donors. Only in-frame clones appear in the TCRdb table, and some are missing; sequencing was by immunoSEQ multiplex PCR. The top ten hold under 5% of the sample, which has 90,000 to 150,000 clones, 86% seen once. Material: PBMCs. These receptors came from a man between 18 and 35 years old in good health and CMV-seronegative.

The gene calls are TRBV27 and TRBJ1-1; a weak D match, TRBD1 (6 bases). Trimming cost V 5 bases and J 4 bases, with 17 bases left between them. Looked up from germline, CDR1 is MNHEY and CDR2 is SMNVEV (reference sequence). The CDR3 contains 15 residues. The CDR3 DNA reads as TGTGCCAGCAGTACCCTCTCCCAGGGGCGCACTGAAGCTTTCTTT. Protein product: CASSTLSQGRTEAFF.

J is TRBJ2-2 and V is TRBV7-9; D remains unclear. The CDR3 loop spans 15 amino acids. V lost 3 bases, J lost 3 bases, and 11 bases lay in between. In germline, CDR1 is SEHNR, CDR2 FQNEAQ (reference sequence). DNA of the CDR3: TGTGCCAGCAGCTTGAGCCAAACCTACACCGGGGAGCTGTTTTTT. This sequence encodes CASSLSQTYTGELFF.

The genes are TRBV4-1 and TRBJ2-7, with 9 bases identical to TRBD1. CDR3 length: 16 residues. Trimming removed 0 bases from V and 4 bases from J; junction bases left unmatched: 7. Germline-derived CDR1 and CDR2 are MGHRA and YSYEKL. CDR3 in amino acids: CASSQDELDRGYEQYF. CDR3 DNA sequence: TGCGCCAGCAGCCAAGATGAATTGGACAGGGGTTACGAGCAGTACTTC.

On this clone: Sequence at one end of the junction differs from germline and may be a read error. J is TRBJ2-2 and V is TRBV7-7, with TRBD1 matching over 9 bases. Germline CDR1 and CDR2: SSHAT and FNYEAQ (reference sequence). This CDR3 has 15 residues. CDR3 amino acids: CASSRDRANTGELFF. CDR3 bases: TGTGCTAGCAGTCGGGACAGGGCGAACACCGGGGAGCTGTTTTTT. The variable domain in full, completed from reference TRBV7-7 and TRBJ2-2, reads GAGVSQSPRYKVTKRGQDVTLRCDPISSHATLYWYQQALGQGPEFLTYFNYEAQPDKSGLPSDRFSAERPEGSISTLTIQRTEQRDSAMYRCASSRDRANTGELFFGEGSRLTVL.

The gene calls are TRBV27 and TRBJ1-1; TRBD1 aligns across 7 bases. Germline V gene data show CDR1 as MNHEY and CDR2 as SMNVEV (reference sequence). CDR3 length equals 13 residues. The V and J ends lost 5 bases and 6 bases, in that order; junction bases with no gene match: 6. CDR3 sequence reads: CASSANRGAEAFF. The DNA for the CDR3 is TGTGCCAGCAGTGCCAACAGGGGCGCTGAAGCTTTCTTT.

This sequence joins TRBV27 and TRBJ1-4, with D possibly TRBD1 on 6 matching bases. The CDR3 spans 14 residues. Trimming stripped 3 bases from V and 8 bases from J, with 13 bases between. The germline V gene encodes CDR1 MNHEY and CDR2 SMNVEV (reference sequence). The CDR3 coding sequence is TGTGCCAGCAGTTTGGGGGGGGCGGGAGAAAAACTGTTTTTT. It is translated as CASSLGGAGEKLFF.

This rearrangement joins TRBV11-1 to TRBJ2-7; 12 nucleotides agree with TRBD2. V was pared by 7 bases and J by 3 bases, with 10 bases of the junction left unmatched. Germline lookup yields CDR1 SGHAT and CDR2 FQDESV (reference sequence). The length of the CDR3 is 16 residues. As DNA, the CDR3 is TGTGCCAGCAAGGCCCTCCGGACTAGCGGGAACTACGAGCAGTACTTC. The encoded protein is CASKALRTSGNYEQYF.

The CDR3 spells CASSLGPSTDTQYF. CDR3 nucleotide sequence: TGTGCCAGCAGCCTGGGGCCGAGCACAGATACGCAGTATTTT. The chain is built from TRBV11-3 and TRBJ2-3, with D possibly matching TRBD1 (5 bases). In germline, CDR1 is SGHNT, CDR2 YENEEA. V shed 5 bases and J shed 0 bases, with 9 bases lying between them. This CDR3 contains 14 residues.

The J gene is TRBJ1-6, the V gene TRBV5-1; D gene ambiguous. Deletions cut 4 bases from V and 6 bases from J, with 11 bases between. The CDR3 sequence is 14 residues long. From germline, CDR1 is SGHRS and CDR2 YFSETQ. CDR3 DNA: TGCGCCAGCAGCCCGGCAACAGCTAATTCACCCCTCCACTTT. Protein: CASSPATANSPLHF.

The chain uses TRBV19 and TRBJ1-1; TRBD1 matches 7 bases. The trim removed 5 bases at V and 10 bases at J, leaving 7 bases unmatched. The germline CDR1 and CDR2 sequences are LNHDA and SQIVND (reference sequence). This CDR3 has 12 amino acids. DNA of the CDR3: TGTGCCAGTAGTGGCCAGACAGGGCGAGCTTTCTTT. Protein sequence: CASSGQTGRAFF.

V and J are TRBV6-1 and TRBJ2-3; tentatively, D is TRBD2 (6 bases). Germline assignment: CDR1 MNHNS and CDR2 SASEGT. This CDR3 has 15 amino acids. Trimming removed 5 bases from V and 8 bases from J, with 20 bases in between. The CDR3 nucleotides read TGTGCCAGCAGTCGCCAGAGAGACACCGGGGGTACGCAGTATTTT. It specifies CASSRQRDTGGTQYF.

The chain's CDR3 is CASSGIFQETQYF. The CDR3 coding sequence is TGTGCCAGCAGCGGTATATTCCAAGAGACCCAGTACTTC. The chain has TRBV9 and TRBJ2-5; D uncertain. This CDR3 region has 13 residues. Per germline, CDR1 SGDLS and CDR2 YYNGEE. The ends were cut back, 3 bases at V and 1 base at J, with 7 bases in the middle.

The chain joins TRBV5-1 to TRBJ1-3, with D possibly matching TRBD1 (5 bases). Germline V gene lookup returns CDR1 SGHRS and CDR2 YFSETQ. Deletions cut 0 bases from V and 4 bases from J, with 14 bases between. The CDR3 sequence is 16 residues long. The CDR3 spells CASSLDRGARGNTIYF. In DNA, the CDR3 is TGCGCCAGCAGCTTGGACCGCGGGGCACGGGGAAACACCATATATTTT. The full variable domain, in which reference TRBV5-1 and TRBJ1-3 provide the parts outside the CDR3, is KAGVTQTPRYLIKTRGQQVTLSCSPISGHRSVSWYQQTPGQGLQFLFEYFSETQRNKGNFPGRFSGRQFSNSRSEMNVSTLELGDSALYLCASSLDRGARGNTIYFGEGSWLTVV.

This sequence joins TRBV10-2 and TRBJ2-7; the match to TRBD1 covers 8 bases. Germline CDR1 WSHSY, CDR2 SAAADI. The CDR3 runs to 15 residues. Germline trimming cut 6 bases from V and 1 base from J; bases unmatched to any gene: 8. CDR3 DNA sequence: TGCGCCAGCAGCTTCGGACAGGGAGAGTCCTACGAGCAGTACTTC. Translated, it gives CASSFGQGESYEQYF.

This sequence joins TRBV9 and TRBJ2-3, with D perhaps TRBD1 (6 bases). The CDR3 runs 16 residues. Trimming took 0 bases from V and 4 from J, leaving 15 bases between them. Germline CDR1 and CDR2: SGDLS and YYNGEE. The chain's CDR3 is CASSVVSGESSDTQYF. The CDR3 DNA is TGTGCCAGCAGCGTAGTTTCAGGGGAATCCTCAGATACGCAGTATTTT.

The V call is TRBV7-6, the J call TRBJ1-2, with TRBD1 matching 9 bases. The CDR3 covers 14 residues. J was trimmed by 3 bases and V by 3 bases; bases with no gene match: 2. CDR1 SGHVS and CDR2 FNYEAQ come from the germline V gene. In DNA form, the CDR3 reads TGTGCCAGCAGCTTGGGACAGGGAGACTATGGCTACACCTTC. As protein: CASSLGQGDYGYTF.

V usage is TRBV29-1 and J usage is TRBJ2-1; 15 bases are a match to TRBD2. Germline trimming cut 1 base from V and 5 bases from J; bases unmatched to any gene: 6. This CDR3 is 17 amino acids long. Germline loops: CDR1 SQVTM, CDR2 ANQGSEA. The CDR3 DNA sequence: TGCAGCGTTGAAGCACCGGGACTAGCGGGAGGCCACAATGAGCAGTTCTTC. It yields the protein CSVEAPGLAGGHNEQFF.

The V call is TRBV6-5, the J call TRBJ2-7; no definite D call. Germline CDR1 and CDR2: MNHEY and SVGAGI. This CDR3 is built from 15 residues. Trimming left V 3 bases short and J 1 base short, with 13 bases between. The CDR3, as DNA: TGTGCCAGCAGTTATTCACGGGTCCTATCCTACGAGCAGTACTTC. It codes for CASSYSRVLSYEQYF.

The genes are TRBV5-6 and TRBJ2-3, with TRBD2 matching over 8 bases. Unmatched junction bases numbered 3, after V lost 0 bases and J lost 0 bases. The CDR3 runs to 16 residues. Germline V CDR1 and CDR2: SGHDT, YYEEEE. The CDR3 loop is CASSLVVAGSTDTQYF. CDR3 coding DNA: TGTGCCAGCAGCTTGGTCGTAGCGGGGAGCACAGATACGCAGTATTTT.

This chain uses TRBV5-1 with TRBJ2-5, with 12 positions matching TRBD2. The ends lost 5 bases at V and 5 bases at J; junction bases unmatched: 7. Per the germline V gene, CDR1 is SGHRS and CDR2 is YFSETQ. This CDR3 is 15 amino acids long. Written as DNA, the CDR3 is TGCGCCAGCAGTTACTCCGGGACTAGCGGGGAGACCCAGTACTTC. Its translation: CASSYSGTSGETQYF.

This chain links TRBV27 with TRBJ1-2, with TRBD1 as a possible D gene (5 bases). In germline, CDR1 is MNHEY, CDR2 SMNVEV (reference sequence). V lost 0 bases, J lost 4 bases, and 12 bases lay in between. The CDR3 is 15 residues long. Written as DNA, the CDR3 is TGTGCCAGCAGTTTATCTACACCCGACAGCTATGGCTACACCTTC. Protein product: CASSLSTPDSYGYTF.

This chain links TRBV4-1 with TRBJ2-2; 9 nucleotides agree with TRBD2. Unmatched junction bases numbered 9, after V lost 4 bases and J lost 3 bases. The CDR3 has 17 residues. The germline gives CDR1 MGHRA, CDR2 YSYEKL. The CDR3 coding sequence is TGCGCCAGCAGCCTATTCTCGAGCGGGGGGTACACCGGGGAGCTGTTTTTT. Its protein is CASSLFSSGGYTGELFF.

The chain combines TRBV30 with TRBJ1-1; 9 bases line up with TRBD1. Germline CDR1 and CDR2: GTSNPN and SVGIG (reference sequence). The ends lost 0 bases at V and 5 bases at J; junction bases unmatched: 10. This CDR3 has 16 residues. CDR3 region: CAWSVFGQGPGTEAFF. DNA of the CDR3: TGTGCCTGGAGTGTCTTCGGACAGGGGCCGGGAACTGAAGCTTTCTTT.

The J gene is TRBJ2-7, the V gene TRBV6-6; D is possibly TRBD1 (5 bases). Deletions cut 5 bases from V and 2 bases from J, with 10 bases between. The CDR3 contains 13 residues. Germline CDR1 is MNHNY and CDR2 is SVGAGI (reference sequence). CDR3 coding DNA: TGTGCCAGCAGTCGACAGAATACCTACGAGCAGTACTTC. Protein product: CASSRQNTYEQYF.

This clone was observed a handful of times. In the same sample, other DNA sequences code for this CDR3. The V and J genes are TRBV2 and TRBJ2-5, with D possibly matching TRBD2 (5 bases). This CDR3 spans 14 amino acids. Per germline, CDR1 SNHLY and CDR2 FYNNEI. V lost 4 bases, J lost 5 bases, and 14 bases lay in between. DNA for the CDR3: TGTGCCAGCAGTGTCCTGAGGTCGGGGGAGACCCAGTACTTC. Translated, it gives CASSVLRSGETQYF.

This chain joins TRBV7-6 and TRBJ2-1, with 8 bases that match TRBD2. The V gene's germline CDR1 is SGHVS and CDR2 FNYEAQ. V lost 2 bases, J lost 1 base, and 4 bases stayed unmatched. CDR3 length equals 16 residues. CDR3 amino acids: CASSLTGGGSYNEQFF. In DNA form, the CDR3 reads TGTGCCAGCAGCTTAACGGGCGGGGGGTCCTACAATGAGCAGTTCTTC. Variable domain in full (rest from reference TRBV7-6 and TRBJ2-1): GAGVSQSPRYKVTKRGQDVALRCDPISGHVSLYWYRQALGQGPEFLTYFNYEAQQDKSGLPNDRFSAERPEGSISTLTIQRTEQRDSAMYRCASSLTGGGSYNEQFFGPGTRLTVL.

This sequence joins TRBV5-8 and TRBJ2-7, with 9 bases fitting TRBD1. The CDR3 is made up of 15 amino acids. The V and J ends lost 4 bases and 7 bases, in that order; junction bases with no gene match: 12. Looked up from germline, CDR1 is SGHTS and CDR2 is YDEGEE. The CDR3 is CASSLAGTGIREQYF. The DNA for the CDR3 is TGTGCCAGCAGCCTGGCAGGGACAGGGATAAGGGAGCAGTACTTC.

Turning to this clone: The junction does not match germline at one end; this may be a read error. V is TRBV5-1 and J is TRBJ2-7; a weak D match, TRBD2 (6 bases). Germline V CDR1 and CDR2: SGHRS, YFSETQ. The CDR3 loop spans 14 amino acids. In DNA, the CDR3 is TGCGCCAGCAGCTCCTCGGGACTGTCCTACGTGCAGTACTTC. Protein sequence: CASSSSGLSYVQYF.

The rearrangement joins TRBV15 to TRBJ2-7; 7 nucleotides align to TRBD1. Germline V gene lookup returns CDR1 LNHNV and CDR2 YYDKDF (reference sequence). V was pared by 0 bases and J by 3 bases, with 14 bases of the junction left unmatched. There are 18 residues in the CDR3. CDR3 coding DNA: TGTGCCACCAGCAGAGATCGGGACAGCCGATTCCTAAACTACGAGCAGTACTTC. Protein product: CATSRDRDSRFLNYEQYF.

In DNA, the CDR3 is TGTGCCAGTAGTATAGTGGCTAGCGGGAACACCGGGGAGCTGTTTTTT. Translating it yields CASSIVASGNTGELFF. This sequence joins TRBV19 and TRBJ2-2; 7 bases fit TRBD2. The CDR3 has 16 amino acids. CDR1 LNHDA and CDR2 SQIVND come from the germline V gene (reference sequence). Trimming took 1 base from V and 1 from J; bases not matched to a gene: 3.

This clone was observed a single time. The genes are TRBV5-4 and TRBJ1-4; 7 nucleotides agree with TRBD1. Per the germline V gene, CDR1 is SGHNT and CDR2 is YYREEE (reference sequence). The trim removed 0 bases at V and 6 bases at J, leaving 2 bases unmatched. The CDR3 length is 14 residues. This CDR3 reads CASSLVTGDEKLFF. The CDR3 DNA reads TGTGCCAGCAGCTTGGTTACAGGGGATGAAAAACTGTTTTTT.